This is a list of T cell receptor beta chains from one sample in a study of cytomegalovirus exposure and HLA in healthy donors. The method was immunoSEQ multiplex PCR; TCRdb's version includes in-frame clones alone and lacks a portion of them. The profile shows around 200,000 clones, approximately 86% of them singletons. Sequenced sample: PBMCs. The source of these receptors is a young woman in good health and CMV-seronegative. Each CDR3 is given with its conserved first and last residue. The order of the fields is CDR3 protein, V gene, J gene.

CASSPQGPYGYTF	TRBV9	TRBJ1-2
CASSEREGWSYEQYF	TRBV2	TRBJ2-7
CASSSPGQENQPQHF	TRBV7-9	TRBJ1-5
CASSLDTDRGDKFF	TRBV4-3	TRBJ2-1
CASSLQGPNYGYTF	TRBV19	TRBJ1-2
CASSLRGRLYEQYF	TRBV27	TRBJ2-7
CASSLAPLAGGSNEQFF	TRBV11-2	TRBJ2-1
CASSYRGQYEQYF	TRBV6-5	TRBJ2-7
CASSAGTGGFDTQYF	TRBV5-5	TRBJ2-3
CASRGQATYNEQFF	TRBV6-5	TRBJ2-1
CASSFGQGAGGANVLTF	TRBV28	TRBJ2-6
CASSQDSGGDTEAFF	TRBV4-3	TRBJ1-1
CASSQGQDTGRNTEAFF	TRBV4-1	TRBJ1-1
CASSVAGQETQYF	TRBV9	TRBJ2-5
CASSETGGAQPQHF	TRBV6-4	TRBJ1-5
CASSPLQGVGPQHF	TRBV7-3	TRBJ1-5
CASTEGYSGNQPQHF	TRBV10-2	TRBJ1-5
CATRQPGDPYNEQFF	TRBV6-5	TRBJ2-1
CASEPGDIGTEAFF	TRBV2	TRBJ1-1
CASRGGRERSYEQYF	TRBV28	TRBJ2-7
CASSLRGPTEAFF	TRBV5-1	TRBJ1-1
CASNIGTVYGYTF	TRBV6-1	TRBJ1-2
CASSSRRTATYNEQFF	TRBV9	TRBJ2-1
CASSSEDRGIFDGYTF	TRBV5-4	TRBJ1-2
CASSERRTDTQYF	TRBV2	TRBJ2-3
CASSGSSDSEQFF	TRBV10-2	TRBJ2-1
CASSLASTIQTQYF	TRBV7-8	TRBJ2-5
CASSGTRTGELFF	TRBV27	TRBJ2-2
CATSLGGTGETQYF	TRBV15	TRBJ2-5
CASSLISRDTEAFF	TRBV7-6	TRBJ1-1
CASSSWDSYTDTQYF	TRBV11-2	TRBJ2-3
CSARLYEQYF	TRBV20-1	TRBJ2-7
CASCRTSGMIGEQYF	TRBV2	TRBJ2-7
CASSQVTATQETQYF	TRBV4-1	TRBJ2-5
CASSSNPGLADNEQFF	TRBV7-3	TRBJ2-1
CASSWGQGISYEQYF	TRBV27	TRBJ2-7
CASSEVPIYEQYF	TRBV6-1	TRBJ2-7
CASSLAAAGLAEQYF	TRBV11-2	TRBJ2-7
CATSGGGAGANVLTF	TRBV15	TRBJ2-6